These 28 T cell receptor beta chains were sequenced from one sample in a study of shared clonotypes between healthy human individuals. Only CD45RO-negative cells positively selected for CCR7 counted as naive CD8 cells, so terminally differentiated effector memory CD45RA+ cells were excluded. Only in-frame clones appear in the TCRdb table, and some are missing; sequencing was by immunoSEQ multiplex PCR. Of almost 700,000 clones detected, 92% appear once; the ten largest clones hold approximately 25%. The sequenced sample was naive CD8+ T cells sorted from blood. The receptors were gathered from a man aged 25 to 40 in good health.

This clone appeared once. CDR3 sequence reads: CASSPVLSEQYF. DNA of the CDR3: TGTGCCAGCTCACCAGTACTCTCCGAGCAGTACTTC. The chain has TRBV18 and TRBJ2-7; D is unresolved. V lost 2 bases to trimming and J lost 6 bases, with 8 bases between them. Per the germline V gene, CDR1 is KGHSH and CDR2 is LQKENI. The CDR3 has 12 residues.

The chain is built from TRBV5-1 and TRBJ2-7; D perhaps matches TRBD1 (6 bases). CDR1 is SGHRS, CDR2 YFSETQ, per germline. The CDR3 spans 14 residues. The V gene lost 4 bases and the J gene lost 2 bases, with 13 bases spanning the gap. The CDR3 DNA reads as TGCGCCAGCAGCGGGCCTAGGACAGCCTACGAGCAGTACTTC. The encoded protein is CASSGPRTAYEQYF.

The chain carries TRBV10-3 and TRBJ2-3, with 11 bases aligning to TRBD2. CDR1 and CDR2 from the germline V gene are ENHRY and SYGVKD. The trim removed 4 bases at V and 8 bases at J, leaving 11 bases unmatched. The CDR3 has 16 amino acids. The CDR3 nucleotides read TGTGCCATCAGTGTTAGCTTAGCGGGAGGGCAGGTTACGCAGTATTTT. Its protein is CAISVSLAGGQVTQYF.

The V call is TRBV18, the J call TRBJ2-5; D is undetermined. V gave up 0 bases and J gave up 5 bases, with 10 bases separating them. The CDR3 totals 14 residues. The germline gives CDR1 KGHSH, CDR2 LQKENI. CDR3: CASSPPLTGETQYF. The CDR3 region has the DNA TGTGCCAGCTCACCACCCCTCACCGGGGAGACCCAGTACTTC.

This chain joins TRBV28 and TRBJ2-5; 10 bases line up with TRBD2. J was trimmed by 5 bases and V by 7 bases; bases with no gene match: 4. Germline CDR1 and CDR2: MDHEN and SYDVKM. The CDR3 is made up of 13 amino acids. The CDR3 spells CASKREGWETQYF. CDR3 nucleotides: TGTGCCAGCAAGCGGGAGGGTTGGGAGACCCAGTACTTC.

The chain couples TRBV6-5 to TRBJ2-7, with a tentative D call TRBD1 (6 bases). V lost 6 bases and J lost 5, with 14 bases in between. This CDR3 contains 13 residues. Germline loops: CDR1 MNHEY, CDR2 SVGAGI. The CDR3 spells CASRRNRVHEQYF. CDR3 nucleotide sequence: TGTGCCAGCAGGAGGAACAGGGTCCACGAGCAGTACTTC.

V gene TRBV27 combines with J gene TRBJ2-3, with 15 bases that match TRBD2. This CDR3 has 18 amino acids. V lost 6 bases to trimming and J lost 0 bases; unmatched junction nucleotides: 7. In germline, CDR1 is MNHEY, CDR2 SMNVEV (reference sequence). The CDR3 sequence: CASRPGTSGRTSTDTQYF. CDR3 in DNA: TGTGCCAGCAGGCCCGGGACTAGCGGGAGGACGAGCACAGATACGCAGTATTTT.

The genes are TRBV7-9 and TRBJ1-1; D gene unclear. The length of the CDR3 is 13 residues. The germline V gene encodes CDR1 SEHNR and CDR2 FQNEAQ (reference sequence). Trimming removed 5 bases from V and 3 bases from J, with 10 bases in between. CDR3 amino acids: CASSRDQYTEAFF. The CDR3 nucleotides read TGTGCCAGCAGCCGAGATCAGTACACTGAAGCTTTCTTT.

The genes are TRBV6-5 and TRBJ2-7, with D perhaps given as TRBD1 or TRBD2 (5 bases each). The CDR3 has 14 residues. V was cut by 0 bases and J by 3 bases, with 9 bases left in between. Looked up from germline, CDR1 is MNHEY and CDR2 is SVGAGI. The CDR3 bases are TGTGCCAGCAGTTACTCGAGGGGAGTCTACGAGCAGTACTTC. This sequence encodes CASSYSRGVYEQYF.

There are a few counts of this clone. This rearrangement joins TRBV25-1 to TRBJ2-7, with TRBD2 matching over 9 bases. This CDR3 has 15 amino acids. J lost 7 bases, V lost 4 bases, and 11 bases had no gene match. Germline CDR1 MGHDK, CDR2 SYGVNS. For the CDR3, the DNA is TGTGCCAGCAGTGCCGGGACTAGCACCGTCGGGGAGCAGTACTTC. This translates into CASSAGTSTVGEQYF.

The rearrangement joins TRBV5-1 to TRBJ2-7, with D possibly being TRBD2 (6 bases). The CDR3 has 13 amino acids. Germline CDR1 and CDR2: SGHRS and YFSETQ. V was pared by 4 bases and J by 6 bases, with 14 bases between. In DNA, the CDR3 is TGCGCCAGCAGCGAGATTTCGGGGGTCGAGCAGTACTTC. Translation gives CASSEISGVEQYF.

This clone was observed once. The chain joins TRBV7-9 to TRBJ1-1, with D hard to call. Germline CDR1 is SEHNR and CDR2 is FQNEAQ (reference sequence). The length of the CDR3 is 13 residues. Trimming pared 5 bases from V and 5 bases from J, leaving 12 bases between. The CDR3 spells CASSPIALTEAFF. The CDR3 coding sequence is TGTGCCAGCAGCCCTATTGCCCTGACTGAAGCTTTCTTT.

The V gene is TRBV27, the J gene TRBJ1-5; 8 nucleotides line up with TRBD1. After removal of 5 bases from V and 7 bases from J, the junction contained 10 bases not matched to a gene. The CDR3 length is 15 residues. The germline CDR1 and CDR2 sequences are MNHEY and SMNVEV (reference sequence). In nucleotides, the CDR3 is TGTGCCAGCAGTAGCGGACAGGGTAGCACCCAGCCCCAGCATTTT. Translation: CASSSGQGSTQPQHF.

The rearrangement joins TRBV7-9 to TRBJ1-1; D is ambiguous. Trimming left V 3 bases short and J 0 bases short, with 5 bases between. The CDR3 extends over 13 amino acids. The germline CDR1 and CDR2 sequences are SEHNR and FQNEAQ (reference sequence). The CDR3 region is CASSFGMNTEAFF. CDR3 in DNA: TGTGCCAGCAGCTTCGGGATGAACACTGAAGCTTTCTTT.

The genes are TRBV7-2 and TRBJ2-1, with TRBD1 matching 9 bases. V dropped 2 bases and J dropped 4; count of bases not matched to a gene: 6. The CDR3 spans 16 residues. Per germline, CDR1 SGHTA and CDR2 FQGNSA. CDR3 sequence: CASSLRGQGRYNEQFF. The DNA of the CDR3 is TGTGCCAGCAGCTTACGGGGACAGGGACGGTACAATGAGCAGTTCTTC.

CDR3 nucleotides: TGCAGCGTTGCGGGGGCTGGAAACACCATATATTTT. Translated, it gives CSVAGAGNTIYF. The V gene is TRBV29-1, the J gene TRBJ1-3, with D perhaps TRBD1 (5 bases). The CDR3 runs to 12 residues. V lost 4 bases, J lost 2 bases, and 6 bases lay in between. Germline loops: CDR1 SQVTM, CDR2 ANQGSEA.

This chain links TRBV6-5 with TRBJ2-5; tentative D call: TRBD2 (5 bases). This CDR3 spans 15 amino acids. V lost 6 bases to trimming and J lost 4 bases, with 18 bases between them. The germline V gene encodes CDR1 MNHEY and CDR2 SVGAGI. The CDR3 loop is CASSLGGLTGETQYF. The CDR3 nucleotides read TGTGCCAGCAGCCTTGGAGGATTAACGGGAGAGACCCAGTACTTC.

The chain joins TRBV18 to TRBJ2-1, with D perhaps TRBD2 (5 bases). Germline assignment: CDR1 KGHSH and CDR2 LQKENI. V lost 8 bases and J lost 6, with 8 bases in between. The CDR3 consists of 11 residues. Here the CDR3 reads CASQEGNEQFF. In DNA form, the CDR3 reads TGTGCCAGCCAAGAGGGCAATGAGCAGTTCTTC. Filled out from reference TRBV18 and TRBJ2-1, the complete variable domain reads NAGVMQNPRHLVRRRGQEARLRCSPMKGHSHVYWYRQLPEEGLKFMVYLQKENIIDESGMPKERFSAEFPKEGPSILRIQQVVRGDSAAYFCASQEGNEQFFGPGTRLTVL.

CDR3 in amino acids: CASSSSGRDYTQYF. The CDR3 DNA is TGTGCCAGCAGCTCTAGCGGGAGGGATTATACGCAGTATTTT. The genes are TRBV13 and TRBJ2-3; 12 bases agree with TRBD2. The CDR3 contains 14 residues. J was trimmed by 7 bases and V by 4 bases; bases with no gene match: 3. CDR1 and CDR2 (germline): PRHDT, FYEKMQ (reference sequence).

The chain joins TRBV29-1 to TRBJ2-6, with 8 nucleotides matching TRBD1. V was pared by 4 bases and J by 0 bases, with 11 bases of the junction left unmatched. CDR3 size: 18 residues. Germline V lookup: CDR1 SQVTM, CDR2 ANQGSEA. CDR3 region: CSVGGRGPANSGANVLTF. The CDR3 nucleotides are TGCAGCGTTGGGGGCAGGGGGCCCGCCAACTCTGGGGCCAACGTCCTGACTTTC. Full variable domain (missing parts from reference TRBV29-1 and TRBJ2-6): SAVISQKPSRDICQRGTSLTIQCQVDSQVTMMFWYRQQPGQSLTLIATANQGSEATYESGFVIDKFPISRPNLTFSTLTVSNMSPEDSSIYLCSVGGRGPANSGANVLTFGAGSRLTVL.

Of note for this clone: A much larger clone differs from this one at a single base, so this may be a read error. This chain connects TRBV10-3 to TRBJ2-1; D is possibly TRBD2 (6 bases). Looked up from germline, CDR1 is ENHRY and CDR2 is SYGVKD. The CDR3 totals 18 residues. Trimming cost V 4 bases and J 7 bases, with 26 bases left between them. The CDR3, as DNA: TGTGCCATCAGTGGATATGAAGGGAGGACGTCTACGTCGAATGAGCAGTTCTTC. This sequence encodes CAISGYEGRTSTSNEQFF.

In its sample, this clone was seen once. The genes are TRBV6-5 and TRBJ2-6; D unclear. CDR3 length: 12 residues. In germline, CDR1 is MNHEY, CDR2 SVGAGI. The ends were cut back, 8 bases at V and 1 base at J, with 3 bases in the middle. The CDR3 loop reads CASGSGANVLTF. In DNA, the CDR3 is TGTGCCAGCGGATCTGGGGCCAACGTCCTGACTTTC.

The sample holds one count of this clone. The chain has TRBV7-3 and TRBJ2-5; tentative D call: TRBD2 (6 bases). V was cut by 3 bases and J by 0 bases, with 17 bases left in between. Per germline, CDR1 SGHTA and CDR2 FQGTGA. The CDR3 sequence is 17 residues long. CDR3 amino acids: CASSFGIAEGHQETQYF. In nucleotides, the CDR3 is TGTGCCAGCAGCTTCGGGATAGCGGAGGGCCACCAAGAGACCCAGTACTTC.

The chain links TRBV7-9 to TRBJ1-2; 7 bases agree with TRBD1. Germline V lookup: CDR1 SEHNR, CDR2 FQNEAQ (reference sequence). This CDR3 is built from 15 residues. V lost 5 bases and J lost 8; bases outside the gene matches: 14. The CDR3 sequence is CASSLAGQAFYGYTF. CDR3 nucleotide sequence: TGTGCCAGCAGCCTTGCAGGACAGGCCTTTTACGGCTACACCTTC. The complete variable domain, with remaining parts taken from reference TRBV7-9 and TRBJ1-2, reads DTGVSQNPRHKITKRGQNVTFRCDPISEHNRLYWYRQTLGQGPEFLTYFQNEAQLEKSRLLSDRFSAERPKGSFSTLEIQRTEQGDSAMYLCASSLAGQAFYGYTFGSGTRLTVV.

The V call is TRBV6-4, the J call TRBJ2-1, with D hard to call. CDR3 size: 14 residues. The germline gives CDR1 MRHNA, CDR2 SNTAGT. V gave up 6 bases and J gave up 4 bases, with 13 bases separating them. CDR3 sequence: CASRGLVRYNEQFF. CDR3 nucleotide sequence: TGTGCCAGCAGAGGCCTAGTCCGATACAATGAGCAGTTCTTC.

The V and J genes are TRBV7-9 and TRBJ2-2; D unclear. CDR3 length: 12 amino acids. Germline CDR1 SEHNR, CDR2 FQNEAQ (reference sequence). The V and J ends lost 5 bases and 6 bases respectively, with 7 bases between them. CDR3 residues: CASSPFPGELFF. The CDR3 coding sequence is TGTGCCAGCAGCCCCTTTCCCGGGGAGCTGTTTTTT.

This sequence joins TRBV19 and TRBJ2-3; D unclear. This CDR3 has 13 residues. Germline CDR1 is LNHDA and CDR2 is SQIVND (reference sequence). V lost 6 bases and J 0 bases, leaving 7 bases between the germline ends. CDR3: CASSSYSTDTQYF. DNA for the CDR3: TGTGCCAGTAGCAGCTATAGCACAGATACGCAGTATTTT. The whole variable domain, filled in from reference TRBV19 and TRBJ2-3, reads DGGITQSPKYLFRKEGQNVTLSCEQNLNHDAMYWYRQDPGQGLRLIYYSQIVNDFQKGDIAEGYSVSREKKESFPLTVTSAQKNPTAFYLCASSSYSTDTQYFGPGTRLTVL.

The V and J genes are TRBV25-1 and TRBJ1-1, with TRBD1 identical over 8 bases. V lost 5 bases to trimming and J lost 2 bases; unmatched junction nucleotides: 7. The CDR3 runs to 15 residues. The germline CDR1 and CDR2 sequences are MGHDK and SYGVNS. The CDR3: CASSSVTGGNTEAFF. CDR3 nucleotides: TGTGCCAGCAGTTCCGTCACAGGGGGAAACACTGAAGCTTTCTTT. The full variable domain, in which reference TRBV25-1 and TRBJ1-1 provide the parts outside the CDR3, is EADIYQTPRYLVIGTGKKITLECSQTMGHDKMYWYQQDPGMELHLIHYSYGVNSTEKGDLSSESTVSRIRTEHFPLTLESARPSHTSQYLCASSSVTGGNTEAFFGQGTRLTVV.